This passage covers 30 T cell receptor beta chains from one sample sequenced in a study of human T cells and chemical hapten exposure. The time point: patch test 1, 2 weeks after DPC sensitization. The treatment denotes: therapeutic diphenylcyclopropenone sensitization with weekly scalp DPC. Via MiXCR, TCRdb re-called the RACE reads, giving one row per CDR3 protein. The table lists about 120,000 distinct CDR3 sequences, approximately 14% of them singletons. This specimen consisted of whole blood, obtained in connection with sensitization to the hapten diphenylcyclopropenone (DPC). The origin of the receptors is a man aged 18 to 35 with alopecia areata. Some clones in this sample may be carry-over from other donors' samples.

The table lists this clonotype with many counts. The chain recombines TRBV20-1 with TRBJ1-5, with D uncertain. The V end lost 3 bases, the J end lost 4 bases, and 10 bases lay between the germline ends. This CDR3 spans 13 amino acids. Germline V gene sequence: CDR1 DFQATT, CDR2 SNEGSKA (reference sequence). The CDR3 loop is CSASGVFNQPQHF. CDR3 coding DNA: TGCAGTGCTAGTGGGGTCTTTAATCAGCCCCAGCATTTT.

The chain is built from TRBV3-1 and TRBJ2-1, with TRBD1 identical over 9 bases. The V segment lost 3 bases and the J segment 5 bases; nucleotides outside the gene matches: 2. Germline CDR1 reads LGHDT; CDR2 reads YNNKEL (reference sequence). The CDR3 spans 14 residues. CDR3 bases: TGTGCCAGCAGCCAGGACAGGGGACACAATGAGCAGTTCTTC. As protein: CASSQDRGHNEQFF.

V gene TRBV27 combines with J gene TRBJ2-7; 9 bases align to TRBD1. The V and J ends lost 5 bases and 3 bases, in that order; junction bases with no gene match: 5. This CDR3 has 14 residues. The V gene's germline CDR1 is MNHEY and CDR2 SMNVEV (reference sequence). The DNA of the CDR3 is TGTGCCAGCAGTCCCAAGGGACAGGGCTACGAGCAGTACTTC. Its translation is CASSPKGQGYEQYF.

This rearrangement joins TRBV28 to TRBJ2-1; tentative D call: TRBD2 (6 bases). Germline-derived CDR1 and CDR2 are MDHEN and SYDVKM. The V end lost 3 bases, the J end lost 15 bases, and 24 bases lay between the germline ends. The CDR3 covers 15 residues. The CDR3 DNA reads TGTGCCAGCAGTTTTCCGAGGCTCGGGGGAACTCGGCTGTTCTTC. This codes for CASSFPRLGGTRLFF.

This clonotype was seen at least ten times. The CDR3 is CASSLIGGAGNTIYF. CDR3 bases: TGTGCCAGCAGCTTGATAGGGGGGGCTGGAAACACCATATATTTT. The rearrangement joins TRBV5-4 to TRBJ1-3; tentatively, D is TRBD1 (6 bases). Germline CDR1 SGHNT, CDR2 YYREEE (reference sequence). Trimming removed 1 base from V and 2 bases from J, with 10 bases in between. The CDR3 totals 15 residues.

The CDR3 sequence is CSASRILDRGAEAFF. CDR3 sequence (DNA): TGCAGTGCTAGCCGAATCTTAGACAGGGGCGCTGAAGCTTTCTTT. The chain links TRBV20-1 to TRBJ1-1, with TRBD1 matching over 8 bases. Trimming cost V 3 bases and J 6 bases; bases outside gene matches: 12. Germline CDR1 and CDR2: DFQATT and SNEGSKA (reference sequence). The CDR3 loop spans 15 amino acids.

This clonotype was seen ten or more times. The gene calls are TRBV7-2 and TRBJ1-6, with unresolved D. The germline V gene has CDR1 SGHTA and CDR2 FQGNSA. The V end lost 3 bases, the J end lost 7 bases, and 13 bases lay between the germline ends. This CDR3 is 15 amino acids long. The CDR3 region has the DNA TGTGCCAGCAGCTTTGTGTCTAACGGAAATTCACCCCTCCACTTT. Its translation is CASSFVSNGNSPLHF.

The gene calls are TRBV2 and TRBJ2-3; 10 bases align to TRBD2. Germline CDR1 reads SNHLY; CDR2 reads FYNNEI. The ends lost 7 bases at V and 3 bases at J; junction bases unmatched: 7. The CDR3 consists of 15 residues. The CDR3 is CASTQSGGATDTQYF. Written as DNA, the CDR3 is TGTGCCAGCACTCAGAGCGGGGGGGCGACAGATACGCAGTATTTT.

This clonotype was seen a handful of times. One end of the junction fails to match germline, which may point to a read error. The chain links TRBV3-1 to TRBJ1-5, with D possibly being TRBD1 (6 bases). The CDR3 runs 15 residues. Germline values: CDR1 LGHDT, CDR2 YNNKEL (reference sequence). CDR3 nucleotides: TGTGCCAGCAGTCAAGGCCTGGGGGCAGGGCAGCCCCAGCATTTT. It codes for CASSQGLGAGQPQHF.

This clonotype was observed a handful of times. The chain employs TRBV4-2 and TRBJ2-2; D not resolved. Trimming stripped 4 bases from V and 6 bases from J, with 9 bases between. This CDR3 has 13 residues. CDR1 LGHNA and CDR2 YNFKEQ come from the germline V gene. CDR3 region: CASSLEVAGELFF. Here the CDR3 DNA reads TGTGCCAGCAGCCTCGAGGTGGCCGGGGAGCTGTTTTTT.

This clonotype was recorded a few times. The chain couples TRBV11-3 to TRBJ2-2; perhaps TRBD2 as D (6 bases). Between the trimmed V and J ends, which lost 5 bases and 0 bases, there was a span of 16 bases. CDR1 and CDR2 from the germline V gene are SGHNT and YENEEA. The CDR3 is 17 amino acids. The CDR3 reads CASSPEGTSANTGELFF. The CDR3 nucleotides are TGTGCCAGCAGCCCGGAGGGGACGTCAGCGAACACCGGGGAGCTGTTTTTT.

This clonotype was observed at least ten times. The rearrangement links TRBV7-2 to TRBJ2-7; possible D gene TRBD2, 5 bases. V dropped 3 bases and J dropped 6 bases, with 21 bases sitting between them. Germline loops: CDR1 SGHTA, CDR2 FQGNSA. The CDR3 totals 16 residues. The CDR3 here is CASSFSPADFPREQYV. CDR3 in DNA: TGTGCCAGCAGCTTTTCTCCGGCGGACTTTCCTCGCGAGCAGTACGTC.

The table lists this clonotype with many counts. Here the CDR3 reads CSAKRTGQETQYF. The CDR3, as DNA: TGCAGTGCTAAAAGGACAGGCCAAGAGACCCAGTACTTC. V is TRBV20-1 and J is TRBJ2-5; 7 bases agree with TRBD1. The CDR3 loop spans 13 amino acids. CDR1 is DFQATT and CDR2 is SNEGSKA in the germline V gene (reference sequence). J was trimmed by 1 base and V by 4 bases; bases with no gene match: 3.

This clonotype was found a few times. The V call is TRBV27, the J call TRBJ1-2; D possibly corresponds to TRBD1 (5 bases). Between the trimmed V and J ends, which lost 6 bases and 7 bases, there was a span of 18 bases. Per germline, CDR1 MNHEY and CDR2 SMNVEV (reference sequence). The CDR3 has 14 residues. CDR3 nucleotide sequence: TGTGCCAGCAGCCCATATAAGGGGCTGGTTGGCTACACCTTC. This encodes CASSPYKGLVGYTF.

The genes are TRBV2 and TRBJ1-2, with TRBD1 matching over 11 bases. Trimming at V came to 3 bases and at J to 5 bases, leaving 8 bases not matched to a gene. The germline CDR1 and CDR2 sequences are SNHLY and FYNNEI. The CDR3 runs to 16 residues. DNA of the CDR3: TGTGCCAGCAGTGATAGAGGACAGGGGGCTGCGTATGGCTACACCTTC. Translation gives CASSDRGQGAAYGYTF.

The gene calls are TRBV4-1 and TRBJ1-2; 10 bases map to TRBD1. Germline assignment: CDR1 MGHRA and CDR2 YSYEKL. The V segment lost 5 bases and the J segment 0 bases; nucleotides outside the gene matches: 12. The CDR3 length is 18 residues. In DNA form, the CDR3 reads TGCGCCAGCAGCTCTACCGGGACAGGGGTCCTTACTAACTATGGCTACACCTTC. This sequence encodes CASSSTGTGVLTNYGYTF.

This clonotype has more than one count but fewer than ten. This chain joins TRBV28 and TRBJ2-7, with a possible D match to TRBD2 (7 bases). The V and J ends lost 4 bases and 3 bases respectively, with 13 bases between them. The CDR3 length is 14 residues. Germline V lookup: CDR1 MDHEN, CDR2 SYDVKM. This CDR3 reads CASSSSGTLYEQYF. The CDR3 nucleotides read TGTGCCAGCAGTTCAAGCGGGACACTCTACGAGCAGTACTTC.

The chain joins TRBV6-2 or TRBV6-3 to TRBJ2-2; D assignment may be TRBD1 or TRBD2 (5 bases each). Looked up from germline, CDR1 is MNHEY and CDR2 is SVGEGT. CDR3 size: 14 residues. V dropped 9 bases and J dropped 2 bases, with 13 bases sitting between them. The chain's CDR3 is CASVQEVNTGELFF. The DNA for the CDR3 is TGTGCCAGTGTACAGGAGGTCAACACCGGGGAGCTGTTTTTT.

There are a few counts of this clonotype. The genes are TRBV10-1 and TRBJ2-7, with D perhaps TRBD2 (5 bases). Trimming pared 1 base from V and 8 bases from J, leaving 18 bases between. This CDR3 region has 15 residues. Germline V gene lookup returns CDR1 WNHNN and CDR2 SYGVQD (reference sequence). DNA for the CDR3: TGCGCCAGCAGTGAGTTAGGACTGAGTTTTAGTCAGCAGTACTTC. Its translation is CASSELGLSFSQQYF.

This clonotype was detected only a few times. In DNA, the CDR3 is TGTGCCAGCAGCGTAGACCCAGGGGGACTACGCTACGAGCAGTACTTC. Amino acids: CASSVDPGGLRYEQYF. The chain employs TRBV9 and TRBJ2-7; either TRBD1 or TRBD2 may supply D (7 bases each). Germline CDR1 and CDR2: SGDLS and YYNGEE. Trimming took 0 bases from V and 3 from J, leaving 16 bases between them. The CDR3 runs 16 residues.

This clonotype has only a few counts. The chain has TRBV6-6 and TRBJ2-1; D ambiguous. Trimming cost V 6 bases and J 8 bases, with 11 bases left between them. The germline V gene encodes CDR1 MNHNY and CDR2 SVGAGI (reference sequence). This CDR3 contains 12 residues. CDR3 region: CASSGLGYEQFF. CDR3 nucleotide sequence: TGTGCCAGCAGCGGGTTAGGCTATGAGCAGTTCTTC.

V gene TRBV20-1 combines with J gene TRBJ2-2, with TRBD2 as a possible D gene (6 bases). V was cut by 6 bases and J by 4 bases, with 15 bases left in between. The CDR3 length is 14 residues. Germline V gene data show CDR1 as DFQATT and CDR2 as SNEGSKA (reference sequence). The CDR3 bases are TGCAGTGCCCAGGGACTGGTGGGCACCGGGGAGCTGTTTTTT. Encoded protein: CSAQGLVGTGELFF.

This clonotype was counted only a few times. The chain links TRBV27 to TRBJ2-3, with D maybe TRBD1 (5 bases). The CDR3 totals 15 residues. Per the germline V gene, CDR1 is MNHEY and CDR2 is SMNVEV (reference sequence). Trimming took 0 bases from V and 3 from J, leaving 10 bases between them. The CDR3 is CASSLSWGRTDTQYF. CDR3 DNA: TGTGCCAGCAGTTTATCGTGGGGCAGGACAGATACGCAGTATTTT.

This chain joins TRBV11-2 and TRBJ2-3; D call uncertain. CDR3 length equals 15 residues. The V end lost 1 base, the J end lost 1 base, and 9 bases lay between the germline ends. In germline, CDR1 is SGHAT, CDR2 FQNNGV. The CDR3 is CASSLGEPGTDTQYF. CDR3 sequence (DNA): TGTGCCAGCAGCTTAGGAGAGCCCGGCACAGATACGCAGTATTTT.

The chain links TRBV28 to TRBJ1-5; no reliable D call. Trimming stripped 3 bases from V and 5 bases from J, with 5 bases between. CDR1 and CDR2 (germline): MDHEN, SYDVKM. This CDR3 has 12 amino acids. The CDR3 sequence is CASSLLYQPQHF. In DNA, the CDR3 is TGTGCCAGCAGTTTGCTGTATCAGCCCCAGCATTTT.

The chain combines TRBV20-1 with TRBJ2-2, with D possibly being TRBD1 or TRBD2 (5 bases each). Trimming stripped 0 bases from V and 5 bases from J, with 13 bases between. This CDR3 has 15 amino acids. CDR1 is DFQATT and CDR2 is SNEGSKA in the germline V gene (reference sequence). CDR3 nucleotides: TGCAGTGCTAGAGATGCCAGGGACGGAACCGGGGAGCTGTTTTTT. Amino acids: CSARDARDGTGELFF.

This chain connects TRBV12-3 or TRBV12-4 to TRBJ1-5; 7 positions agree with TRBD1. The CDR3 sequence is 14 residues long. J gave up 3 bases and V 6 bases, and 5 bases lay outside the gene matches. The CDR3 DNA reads TGTGCCAGCAGCCGGGGACAGTACAATCAGCCCCAGCATTTT. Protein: CASSRGQYNQPQHF.

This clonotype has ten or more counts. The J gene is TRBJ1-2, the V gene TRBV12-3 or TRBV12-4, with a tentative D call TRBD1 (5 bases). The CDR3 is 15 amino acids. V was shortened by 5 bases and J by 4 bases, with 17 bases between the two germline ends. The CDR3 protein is CASSPPRTKPYGYTF. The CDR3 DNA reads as TGTGCCAGCAGTCCCCCCCGGACAAAACCCTATGGCTACACCTTC.

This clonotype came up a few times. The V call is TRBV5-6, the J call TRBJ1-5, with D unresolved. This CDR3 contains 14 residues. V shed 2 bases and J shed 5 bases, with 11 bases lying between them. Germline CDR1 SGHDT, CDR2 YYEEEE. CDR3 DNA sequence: TGTGCCAGCAGCTTTTATCTTCGGGATCAGCCCCAGCATTTT. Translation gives CASSFYLRDQPQHF.

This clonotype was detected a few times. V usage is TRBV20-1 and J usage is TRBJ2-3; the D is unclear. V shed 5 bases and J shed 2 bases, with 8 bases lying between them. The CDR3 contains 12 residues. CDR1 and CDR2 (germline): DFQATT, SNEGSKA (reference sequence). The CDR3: CSAETDTDTQYF. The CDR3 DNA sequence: TGCAGTGCTGAAACAGACACAGATACGCAGTATTTT.